This T cell receptor beta chain was documented in a study of CD8 T cells in ankylosing spondylitis. Findings of the study overall: Significant enrichment of disease-linked clones was reportedly seen in matched ankylosing spondylitis synovial fluid.

This clonotype was seen at least ten times. Its antigen remains unknown. TCRdb re-analysed the 5' RACE reads in MiXCR, keeping a single row per CDR3 protein. The sample shows about 110,000 distinct CDR3 sequences, 20% to 30% of them seen only once. The sequence came from a male donor with ankylosing spondylitis. Sequenced material: synovial fluid, either unsorted or a sorted T cell fraction (not recorded which).

The CDR3 DNA reads TGTGCCAGCAGTCCAACAGGGGACACCGGGGAGCTGTTTTTT. This encodes CASSPTGDTGELFF. V gene TRBV28 combines with J gene TRBJ2-2, with 7 positions matching TRBD1. Losses at the gene ends were 5 bases for V and 3 bases for J; bases not matched to a gene: 3. The CDR3 is 14 amino acids. Germline CDR1 reads MDHEN; CDR2 reads SYDVKM.